The clone carrying this T cell receptor beta chain was seen at least ten times. Its target is not known. The CDR3 totals 15 residues. The trim removed 5 bases at V and 6 bases at J, leaving 3 bases unmatched. The data stem from a study of CD8 T cells in ankylosing spondylitis. Study findings and constraints: As reported, disease-linked clones showed significant enrichment in matched ankylosing spondylitis synovial fluid. Relatively rare in peripheral blood, disease-linked clones were also CD8+. The study identified a TCR beta motif of under ten highly homologous variants that appeared characteristic of ankylosing spondylitis blood. Some motif variants had been reported before (in reactive arthritis synovial fluid and blood).

Generation of TCR beta libraries employed quantitative 5'-RACE incorporating molecular barcodes. Each CDR3 protein gets one entry after TCRdb re-called the 5' RACE reads with MiXCR. Of under 450,000 distinct CDR3 sequences listed, 17% are singletons. The receptor's source is a male donor with ankylosing spondylitis. The chain joins TRBV12-3 or TRBV12-4 to TRBJ2-2; 13 nucleotides align to TRBD2. Sequenced material: blood, either unsorted or a sorted T cell fraction (not recorded which). For the CDR3, the DNA is TGTGCCAGCAGTCGGACTAGCGGGAGAGCCGGGGAGCTGTTTTTT. This encodes CASSRTSGRAGELFF.